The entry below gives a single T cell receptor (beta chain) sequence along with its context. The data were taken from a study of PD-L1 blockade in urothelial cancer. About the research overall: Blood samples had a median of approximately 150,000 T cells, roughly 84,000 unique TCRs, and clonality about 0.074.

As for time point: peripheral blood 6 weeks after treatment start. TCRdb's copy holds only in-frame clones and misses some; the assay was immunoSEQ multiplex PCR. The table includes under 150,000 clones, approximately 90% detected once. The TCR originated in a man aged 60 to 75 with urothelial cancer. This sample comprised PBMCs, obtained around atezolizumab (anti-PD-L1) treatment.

The CDR3 loop reads CASSSHQTGPLALSTEAFF. CDR3 sequence (DNA): TGCGCCAGCAGCTCCCACCAGACAGGACCTTTAGCTTTGAGCACTGAAGCTTTCTTT. V and J are TRBV5-1 and TRBJ1-1, with D tentatively TRBD1 (6 bases). V gave up 3 bases and J gave up 4 bases, with 28 bases separating them. The CDR3 length is 19 residues. Germline V gene data show CDR1 as SGHRS and CDR2 as YFSETQ.